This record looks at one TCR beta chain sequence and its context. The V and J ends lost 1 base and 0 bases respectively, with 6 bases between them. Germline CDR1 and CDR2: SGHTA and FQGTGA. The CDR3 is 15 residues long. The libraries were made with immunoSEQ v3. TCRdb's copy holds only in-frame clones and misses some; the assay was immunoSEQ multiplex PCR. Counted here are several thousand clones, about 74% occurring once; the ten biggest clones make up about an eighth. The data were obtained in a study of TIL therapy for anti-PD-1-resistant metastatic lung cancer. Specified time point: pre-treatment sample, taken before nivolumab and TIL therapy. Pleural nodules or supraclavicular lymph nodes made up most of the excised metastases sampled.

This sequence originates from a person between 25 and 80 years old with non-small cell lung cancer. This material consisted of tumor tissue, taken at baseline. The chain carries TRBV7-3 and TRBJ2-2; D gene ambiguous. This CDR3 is CASSLNSANTGELFF. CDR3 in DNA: TGTGCCAGCAGCTTAAACTCAGCGAACACCGGGGAGCTGTTTTTT. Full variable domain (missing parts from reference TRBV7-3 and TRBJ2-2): GAGVSQTPSNKVTEKGKYVELRCDPISGHTALYWYRQSLGQGPEFLIYFQGTGAADDSGLPNDRFFAVRPEGSVSTLKIQRTERGDSAVYLCASSLNSANTGELFFGEGSRLTVL.